The 18 T cell receptor beta chains reported below all come from one sample, sequenced in a study of coeliac disease (dated by TCRdb to between 2021 and 2022). Study-level results and caveats: Lower clonality than in controls was observed in the TRB and TRG repertoires of active coeliac intraepithelial and lamina propria samples, suggesting that diverse T cells were recruited.

Receptor libraries were prepared by the immunoSEQ multiplex PCR assay. TCRdb's version of the immuneACCESS table is confined to in-frame rearrangements and falls short of the full clone set. An unresolved V gene accounts for under half of the shortfall where checked; the remainder is of unknown origin. For this sample there are 7,200 or so clones; around 68% appear just once. The ten largest clonotypes hold under 4.5% of the sample. The antigens of these receptors remain unknown. The sample was lamina propria lymphocytes from the gut. In light of the paper, this sample's cell subset or site label describes: lamina propria cell (LPC) fraction of small intestinal biopsy. These receptors all stem from a woman aged 18-35 years with active celiac disease.

The rearrangement links TRBV27 to TRBJ2-6; perhaps TRBD1 as D (6 bases). Between the trimmed V and J ends, which lost 4 bases and 0 bases, there was a span of 10 bases. The CDR3 covers 16 residues. From germline, CDR1 is MNHEY and CDR2 SMNVEV (reference sequence). The CDR3 is CASSSGHSSGANVLTF. In DNA, the CDR3 is TGTGCCAGCAGTTCGGGACACTCCTCTGGGGCCAACGTCCTGACTTTC.

The rearrangement links TRBV4-2 to TRBJ2-7, with D possibly being TRBD1 (6 bases). The CDR3 runs 16 residues. The V end was cut by 2 bases, the J end by 0 bases, with 14 bases between. Germline CDR1 reads LGHNA; CDR2 reads YNFKEQ. In DNA form, the CDR3 reads TGTGCCAGCAGCCAATCAGGGGCCAGAAGCTCCTACGAGCAGTACTTC. Translated, it gives CASSQSGARSSYEQYF.

This clone was detected only a few times. The chain combines TRBV7-2 with TRBJ2-1; 13 bases line up with TRBD2. CDR1 and CDR2 (germline): SGHTA, FQGNSA. J lost 9 bases, V lost 5 bases, and 13 bases had no gene match. The CDR3 is made up of 17 amino acids. Written as DNA, the CDR3 is TGTGCCAGCAGCGCTGAGGCCGGGACTAGCGGGATGACTGAGCAGTTCTTC. The encoded protein is CASSAEAGTSGMTEQFF. The full variable domain, its missing parts supplied by reference TRBV7-2 and TRBJ2-1, is GAGVSQSPSNKVTEKGKDVELRCDPISGHTALYWYRQSLGQGLEFLIYFQGNSAPDKSGLPSDRFSAERTGGSVSTLTIQRTQQEDSAVYLCASSAEAGTSGMTEQFFGPGTRLTVL.

J is TRBJ2-2 and V is TRBV5-1; D remains ambiguous. Germline V gene sequence: CDR1 SGHRS, CDR2 YFSETQ. The CDR3 covers 16 residues. Trimming removed 0 bases from V and 3 bases from J, with 12 bases in between. For the CDR3, the DNA is TGCGCCAGCAGCTTGGTTCTAGTCCACGACACCGGGGAGCTGTTTTTT. This encodes CASSLVLVHDTGELFF.

The rearrangement uses TRBV7-3 and TRBJ2-1; D possibly corresponds to TRBD2 (6 bases). The ends were cut back, 2 bases at V and 0 bases at J, with 11 bases in the middle. The length of the CDR3 is 16 residues. The germline V gene encodes CDR1 SGHTA and CDR2 FQGTGA. CDR3 in DNA: TGTGCCAGCAGCTTACGCGGGGCCCCCTCCTACAATGAGCAGTTCTTC. Amino acids: CASSLRGAPSYNEQFF.

There are a few counts of this clone. Other nucleotide sequences in the sample specify the same CDR3. This sequence joins TRBV5-1 and TRBJ2-3; D not resolved. The CDR3 has 14 residues. Trimming pared 0 bases from V and 1 base from J, leaving 6 bases between. Germline loops: CDR1 SGHRS, CDR2 YFSETQ. In DNA, the CDR3 is TGCGCCAGCAGCTTGGGTCCAGGCACAGATACGCAGTATTTT. This gives the protein CASSLGPGTDTQYF.

This clone was detected only a few times. The CDR3 sequence is CASSQTGTPYEQYF. CDR3 DNA: TGTGCCAGCAGCCAGACAGGGACCCCCTACGAGCAGTACTTC. The V gene is TRBV4-2, the J gene TRBJ2-7; 7 nucleotides match TRBD1. The CDR3 has 14 residues. CDR1 LGHNA and CDR2 YNFKEQ come from the germline V gene. Trimming removed 3 bases from V and 2 bases from J; junction bases left unmatched: 4.

This clone is large (0.1 to 1%) within its sample. The chain employs TRBV4-2 and TRBJ1-3, with D unclear. The germline V and J ends were trimmed by 4 bases and 2 bases, with 15 bases remaining between them. The CDR3 length is 16 residues. Germline CDR1 reads LGHNA; CDR2 reads YNFKEQ. This CDR3 is CASSLSRELTGNTIYF. In DNA, the CDR3 is TGTGCCAGCAGCCTTAGTAGGGAGTTGACTGGAAACACCATATATTTT.

This clone was picked up one time. CDR3: CASTTTGVRAEAFF. In nucleotides, the CDR3 is TGTGCCAGCACTACTACAGGGGTGAGGGCTGAAGCTTTCTTT. This sequence joins TRBV6-1 and TRBJ1-1, with TRBD1 matching over 7 bases. Germline V gene lookup returns CDR1 MNHNS and CDR2 SASEGT. V shed 7 bases and J 6 bases; nucleotides not matched to a gene: 11. The CDR3 length is 14 residues.

The table lists this clone with a few counts. The genes are TRBV18 and TRBJ2-1, with D possibly matching TRBD1 (6 bases). The CDR3 spans 16 residues. Germline V gene sequence: CDR1 KGHSH, CDR2 LQKENI. The ends were cut back, 6 bases at V and 0 bases at J, with 15 bases in the middle. CDR3: CASSLEGGISYNEQFF. The CDR3 region has the DNA TGTGCCAGCTCGCTGGAAGGGGGAATCTCCTACAATGAGCAGTTCTTC.

The J gene is TRBJ2-5, the V gene TRBV2; D is perhaps TRBD2 (5 bases). The CDR3 has 15 residues. The germline V gene encodes CDR1 SNHLY and CDR2 FYNNEI. Trimming left V 6 bases short and J 5 bases short, with 19 bases between. CDR3 sequence: CASRAQVFPGETQYF. CDR3 bases: TGTGCCAGCAGGGCTCAAGTTTTCCCGGGGGAGACCCAGTACTTC.

The rearrangement links TRBV5-1 to TRBJ1-1; 12 bases line up with TRBD1. V lost 5 bases and J lost 11; bases outside the gene matches: 10. The CDR3 sequence is 14 residues long. CDR1 is SGHRS, CDR2 YFSETQ, per germline. CDR3 residues: CASSPGQGAGWAFF. The CDR3 coding sequence is TGCGCCAGCAGTCCGGGACAGGGGGCGGGGTGGGCTTTCTTT.

The chain employs TRBV11-2 and TRBJ2-3; TRBD1 is a possible D gene (6 bases). V was cut by 5 bases and J by 5 bases, with 17 bases left in between. The CDR3 contains 15 residues. Germline V gene data show CDR1 as SGHAT and CDR2 as FQNNGV. The CDR3 region is CASSLNPGARDTQYF. The CDR3 DNA follows: TGTGCCAGCAGCCTGAACCCAGGGGCTAGAGATACGCAGTATTTT.

The genes are TRBV25-1 and TRBJ1-4, with 10 bases fitting TRBD1. Germline values: CDR1 MGHDK, CDR2 SYGVNS. J lost 8 bases, V lost 4 bases, and 7 bases had no gene match. This CDR3 has 15 residues. CDR3 loop: CASSVTGTGEEKLFF. CDR3 coding DNA: TGTGCCAGCAGTGTAACCGGGACAGGGGAAGAAAAACTGTTTTTT.

J is TRBJ1-4 and V is TRBV5-1; no definite D call. The germline V gene encodes CDR1 SGHRS and CDR2 YFSETQ. Between the trimmed V and J ends, which lost 0 bases and 10 bases, there was a span of 10 bases. The CDR3 is 13 residues long. The CDR3 reads CASSLEVVGKLFF. CDR3 coding DNA: TGCGCCAGCAGCTTGGAAGTAGTCGGAAAACTGTTTTTT.

In this sample, this clone turned up a few times. V usage is TRBV28 and J usage is TRBJ1-1; the D is unclear. The CDR3 is made up of 17 amino acids. Germline CDR1 and CDR2: MDHEN and SYDVKM. Trimming pared 3 bases from V and 7 bases from J, leaving 24 bases between. This chain's CDR3 is CASSFGASNLISREAFF. The CDR3 DNA sequence: TGTGCCAGCAGTTTCGGAGCGTCAAACCTTATTAGCCGTGAAGCTTTCTTT.

The rearrangement links TRBV5-5 to TRBJ2-1; 9 positions match TRBD1. In germline, CDR1 is SGHKS, CDR2 YYEKEE (reference sequence). V trimming: 5 bases; J trimming: 2 bases; junction bases outside the gene matches: 2. The CDR3 totals 14 residues. CDR3 sequence: CASSRDRAYNEQFF. The CDR3 DNA reads TGTGCCAGCAGTCGGGACAGGGCCTACAATGAGCAGTTCTTC.

The chain carries TRBV5-6 and TRBJ2-1; 10 bases are shared with TRBD1. Germline V CDR1 and CDR2: SGHDT, YYEEEE. Unmatched junction bases numbered 14, after V lost 3 bases and J lost 8 bases. The CDR3 covers 17 residues. The CDR3 DNA reads as TGTGCCAGCAGCTGGGCGAGGGGGACAGGGGTCGGTGATGAGCAGTTCTTC. Translating gives CASSWARGTGVGDEQFF.